This entry is about one T cell receptor beta chain. The data belong to a study of blood T cell repertoires in COVID-19. Study context: T cells, B-cell-depleted T cells, or PBMCs provided the cDNA or gDNA that served as material.

This table comes from immunoSEQ multiplex PCR, and its TCRdb copy is limited to in-frame clones, with some not included. The table shows around 310,000 clones, with nearly 90% occurring only once. Those enrolled in Seattle joined during active infection and were followed longitudinally afterward. The CDR3 extends over 16 amino acids. Germline V gives CDR1 SGHVS, CDR2 FQNEAQ. Trimming removed 2 bases from V and 0 bases from J, with 13 bases in between. The sequencing sample was made of peripheral blood. This TCR derives from a woman aged 40 to 50 with COVID-19, enrolled during active disease. The chain employs TRBV7-8 and TRBJ1-2; D unresolved. CDR3 DNA sequence: TGTGCCAGCAGCTTACGCCAGGCTCCAGCTAACTATGGCTACACCTTC. Amino acid sequence: CASSLRQAPANYGYTF.